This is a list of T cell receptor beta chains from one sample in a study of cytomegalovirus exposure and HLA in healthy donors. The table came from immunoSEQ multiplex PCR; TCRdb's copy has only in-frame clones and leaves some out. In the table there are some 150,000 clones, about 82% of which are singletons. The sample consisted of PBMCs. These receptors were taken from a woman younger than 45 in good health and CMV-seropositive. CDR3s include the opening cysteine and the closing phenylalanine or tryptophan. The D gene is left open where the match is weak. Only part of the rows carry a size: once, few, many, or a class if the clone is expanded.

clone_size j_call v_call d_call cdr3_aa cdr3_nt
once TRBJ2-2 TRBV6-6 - CATGRGTGELFF TGTGCCACCGGTCGAGGTACCGGGGAGCTGTTTTTT
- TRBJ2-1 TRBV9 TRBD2 CASSVVAGDWNEQFF TGTGCCAGCAGCGTAGTCGCGGGGGACTGGAATGAGCAGTTCTTC
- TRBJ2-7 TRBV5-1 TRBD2 CASRWAGGQYEQYF TGCGCCAGCAGATGGGCGGGGGGGCAATACGAGCAGTACTTC
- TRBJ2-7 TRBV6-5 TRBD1 CASSYGRTGDEQYF TGTGCCAGCAGTTATGGCCGGACAGGGGACGAGCAGTACTTC
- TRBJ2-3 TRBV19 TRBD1 CATQTGFRTDTQYF TGTGCCACCCAGACAGGGTTTCGCACAGATACGCAGTATTTT
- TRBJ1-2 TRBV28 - CASTTRRGMGNYGYTF TGTGCCAGCACTACAAGAAGGGGGATGGGAAACTATGGCTACACCTTC
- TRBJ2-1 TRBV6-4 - CASSDSPGAYNEQFF TGTGCCAGCAGTGACTCCCCGGGGGCCTACAATGAGCAGTTCTTC
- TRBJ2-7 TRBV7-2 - CASSFMRQLPEQYF TGTGCCAGCAGCTTCATGAGACAGCTTCCCGAGCAGTACTTC
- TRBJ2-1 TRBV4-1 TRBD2 CASSRGLAGVSSYNEQFF TGCGCCAGCAGCCGCGGACTAGCGGGGGTTAGCTCCTACAATGAGCAGTTCTTC
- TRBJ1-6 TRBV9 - CASSPLGSSYNSPLHF TGTGCCAGCAGCCCTCTAGGGAGCTCCTATAATTCACCCCTCCACTTT
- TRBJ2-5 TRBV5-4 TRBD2 CASSWGGETQYF TGTGCCAGCAGTTGGGGAGGGGAGACCCAGTACTTC
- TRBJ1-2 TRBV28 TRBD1 CASNWTGAGGYTF TGTGCCAGCAATTGGACAGGGGCCGGTGGCTACACCTTC
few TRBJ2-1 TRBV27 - CASSAPGLADNEQFF TGTGCCAGCAGTGCACCGGGACTGGCCGACAATGAGCAGTTCTTC
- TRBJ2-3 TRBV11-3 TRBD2 CASSRGGTSGGASTDTQYF TGTGCCAGCAGCCGAGGGGGGACTAGCGGGGGAGCTAGCACAGATACGCAGTATTTT
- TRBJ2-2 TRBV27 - CASSRNWAQEGGGPVTGELFF TGTGCCAGCAGCCGCAATTGGGCTCAAGAAGGCGGGGGCCCTGTCACCGGGGAGCTGTTTTTT
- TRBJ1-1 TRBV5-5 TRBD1 CASSALTGLDTEAFF TGTGCCAGCAGCGCATTGACAGGGTTGGACACTGAAGCTTTCTTT
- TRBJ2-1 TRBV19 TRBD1 CATGYWTGGLNEQFF TGTGCCACTGGGTACTGGACAGGGGGTCTCAATGAGCAGTTCTTC
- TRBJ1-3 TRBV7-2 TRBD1 CASSLVAQGEINTIYF TGTGCCAGCAGCTTAGTAGCACAGGGGGAGATAAACACCATATATTTT
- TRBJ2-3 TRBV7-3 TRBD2 CASSLGEAGGRHTQYF TGTGCCAGCAGCTTAGGGGAGGCGGGGGGGCGACATACGCAGTATTTT
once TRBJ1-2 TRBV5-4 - CASSSPTTGYGYTF TGTGCCAGCAGCTCACCTACTACAGGGTATGGCTACACCTTC
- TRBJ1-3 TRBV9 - CASSGEIQASGNTIYF TGTGCCAGCAGCGGCGAGATACAGGCCTCTGGAAACACCATATATTTT
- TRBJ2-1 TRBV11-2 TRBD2 CASSRSSGGPNEQFF TGTGCCAGCAGCCGTTCGAGCGGGGGGCCCAATGAGCAGTTCTTC
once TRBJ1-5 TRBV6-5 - CASSGQRDQPQHF TGTGCCAGCAGCGGACAGCGAGATCAGCCCCAGCATTTT
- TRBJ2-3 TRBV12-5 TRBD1 CASGSGDRGGTDTQYF TGTGCTAGTGGTTCGGGGGACAGGGGAGGGACAGATACGCAGTATTTT
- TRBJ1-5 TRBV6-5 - CASSYSSGVPQHF TGTGCCAGCAGTTACTCTTCAGGGGTGCCCCAGCATTTT
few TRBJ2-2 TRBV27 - CASMIRVATGELFF TGTGCCAGCATGATCAGGGTTGCCACCGGGGAGCTGTTTTTT
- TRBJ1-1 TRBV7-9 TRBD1 CASSLATGNEAFF TGTGCCAGCAGCTTAGCGACAGGGAATGAAGCTTTCTTT
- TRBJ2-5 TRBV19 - CASSQPGEKETQYF TGTGCCAGTAGTCAACCCGGGGAAAAAGAGACCCAGTACTTC
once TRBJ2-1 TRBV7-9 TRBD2 CASSFAGGYSEQFF TGTGCCAGCAGCTTTGCGGGGGGCTACAGTGAGCAGTTCTTC
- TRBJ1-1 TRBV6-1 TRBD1 CASSELQGAAEAFF TGTGCCAGCAGTGAGCTACAGGGGGCGGCTGAAGCTTTCTTT
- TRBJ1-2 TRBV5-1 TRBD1 CASSGTGRDYGYTF TGCGCCAGCAGTGGGACAGGGAGAGACTATGGCTACACCTTC
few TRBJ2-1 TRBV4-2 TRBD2 CASSLGLAGVLEQFF TGTGCCAGCAGCTTGGGACTAGCGGGGGTCCTTGAGCAGTTCTTC
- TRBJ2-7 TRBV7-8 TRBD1 CASSQRTGWDEQYF TGTGCCAGCAGCCAGAGGACAGGCTGGGACGAGCAGTACTTC
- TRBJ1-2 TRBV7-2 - CASSSYLGGGGYTF TGTGCCAGCAGCTCGTATTTGGGAGGGGGAGGCTACACCTTC
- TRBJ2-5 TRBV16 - CASSQGGQPQETQYF TGTGCCAGCAGCCAAGGAGGTCAGCCCCAAGAGACCCAGTACTTC
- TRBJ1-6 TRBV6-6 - CASTNGQSYGSPLHF TGTGCCAGCACCAATGGGCAGTCCTACGGTTCACCCCTCCACTTT
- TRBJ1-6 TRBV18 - CASSPGGGFDSPLHF TGTGCCAGCTCACCAGGGGGGGGATTTGATTCACCCCTCCACTTT
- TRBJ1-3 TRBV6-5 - CASRRGQRNTIYF TGTGCCAGCAGACGCGGACAGAGAAACACCATATATTTT
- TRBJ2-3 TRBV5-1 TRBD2 CASTPGGQTDTQYF TGCGCCAGCACTCCGGGGGGGCAGACAGATACGCAGTATTTT
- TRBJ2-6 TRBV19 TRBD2 CASSPLGWGGSNVLTF TGTGCCAGTAGTCCCCTGGGATGGGGGGGGTCCAACGTCCTGACTTTC
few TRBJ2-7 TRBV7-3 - CASSLQASYEQYF TGTGCCAGCAGCCTCCAGGCCTCCTACGAGCAGTACTTC
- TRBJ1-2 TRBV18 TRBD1 CASSPDTGGNTNYGYTF TGTGCCAGCTCACCGGACACAGGGGGTAATACTAACTATGGCTACACCTTC
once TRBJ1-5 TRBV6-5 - CASSERGFSNQPQHF TGTGCCAGCAGCGAAAGGGGGTTTAGCAATCAGCCCCAGCATTTT
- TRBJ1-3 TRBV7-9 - CASSLIEGNTIYF TGTGCCAGCAGCTTGATTGAGGGAAACACCATATATTTT
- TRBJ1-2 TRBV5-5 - CASSPERNYGYTF TGTGCCAGCAGCCCCGAGCGTAACTATGGCTACACCTTC
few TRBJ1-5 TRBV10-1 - CASSEFTCPLTGLDSNQPQHF TGCGCCAGCAGTGAGTTTACTTGCCCCCTTACGGGGTTGGATAGCAATCAGCCCCAGCATTTT
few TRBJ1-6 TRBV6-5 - CASSIQGLPFPLHF TGTGCCAGCAGTATTCAGGGTCTACCTTTTCCCCTCCACTTT
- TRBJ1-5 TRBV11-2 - CASSLEGNSNQPQHF TGTGCCAGCAGCTTGGAGGGGAATAGCAATCAGCCCCAGCATTTT
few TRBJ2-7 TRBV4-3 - CASSPSWAGEQYF TGCGCCAGCAGCCCGTCCTGGGCCGGCGAGCAGTACTTC
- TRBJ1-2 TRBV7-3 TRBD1 CASSFGQGDYGYTF TGTGCCAGCAGCTTTGGACAGGGAGACTATGGCTACACCTTC
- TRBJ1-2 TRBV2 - CASSEEKGRAGPPNYGYTF TGTGCCAGCAGTGAAGAAAAAGGAAGGGCGGGGCCTCCTAACTATGGCTACACCTTC